This T cell receptor (beta chain) emerged from a study of cytomegalovirus exposure and HLA in healthy donors. Overall study results and limits: Fewer N-insertions than the roughly 600-donor mean were reportedly shown by an Asian-associated ancestry cluster in a later analysis. Reports credit the classifier with highly specific, highly sensitive diagnosis of cytomegalovirus status.

Trimming at V came to 10 bases and at J to 5 bases, leaving 10 bases not matched to a gene. Germline CDR1 reads ENHRY; CDR2 reads SYGVKD. The CDR3 consists of 14 residues. The PCR contained 60 Vbeta and 13 Jbeta primers. Data came from immunoSEQ multiplex PCR; TCRdb stores just in-frame clones and leaves some out. The sample gives 110,000 or so clones, over 60% of which show up once; approximately 5.5% is in the top ten. Regarding this clone: Antigen unknown.

J is TRBJ2-5 and V is TRBV10-3, with TRBD1 matching over 10 bases. Specimen: PBMCs. This receptor was identified in a man younger than 30 in good health and CMV-seropositive. The CDR3 region is CATGGGQGFETQYF. The CDR3 coding sequence is TGTGCCACAGGAGGGGGACAGGGGTTTGAGACCCAGTACTTC.